This TCR beta chain is from a study of shared clonotypes between healthy human individuals. Study summary: Each donor had three CD4 naive, three CD4 memory, two CD8 naive and one CD8 memory plate.

Study-level points and caveats: The study sampled only blood, and tissue repertoires likely differ.

This clone appeared a single time. Its target is unknown. Sequencing was at deep level. Data came from immunoSEQ multiplex PCR; TCRdb stores just in-frame clones and leaves some out. Among millions of clones listed, about 95% were seen once. In the naive CD8 group, cells lacked CD45RO and were positively selected for CCR7, so terminally differentiated effector memory CD45RA+ cells were left out. Input material: naive CD8+ T cells sorted from blood. This TCR was sampled from a man aged 18 to 30 in good health.

CDR3 residues: CASSQELAGDYEQYF. The DNA for the CDR3 is TGCGCCAGCAGCCAAGAGCTAGCGGGAGACTACGAGCAGTACTTC. V and J are TRBV4-3 and TRBJ2-7; 10 bases line up with TRBD2. V gave up 0 bases and J gave up 3 bases; unmatched junction bases: 2. The CDR3 totals 15 residues. In germline, CDR1 is LGHNA, CDR2 YSLEER.